The clone carrying this TCR beta chain occurred a few times. Its antigen is unknown. Genomic DNA acted as the template from which TCR beta VDJ combination and CDR3 sequence profiling were carried out. TCRdb passed the reads through MiXCR, listing each CDR3 protein once. In the table there are about half a million distinct CDR3 sequences, around 32% of which are singletons. This sample is drawn from a study of CD8+CD57+ T cells in acquired aplastic anemia. Broader study findings: Patients and controls were found to share over 25 CD8+ CDR3 sequences.

It was patients with CD8+CD57+ cell expansion by flow cytometry who were chosen for sequencing. Source material: sorted CD4+, CD8+, or CD8+CD57+ T cells (not recorded which) from PBMCs. The sequence came from a human donor with aplastic anemia.

The CDR3 protein is CASSLTPNIPTGNRSYEQYF. CDR3 coding DNA: TGTGCCAGCAGCTTAACCCCGAATATCCCGACAGGCAACCGCTCCTACGAGCAGTACTTC. V usage is TRBV7-3 and J usage is TRBJ2-7; a weak D match, TRBD1 (6 bases). Germline V lookup: CDR1 SGHTA, CDR2 FQGTGA. V was shortened by 0 bases and J by 0 bases, with 24 bases between the two germline ends. This CDR3 region has 20 residues.